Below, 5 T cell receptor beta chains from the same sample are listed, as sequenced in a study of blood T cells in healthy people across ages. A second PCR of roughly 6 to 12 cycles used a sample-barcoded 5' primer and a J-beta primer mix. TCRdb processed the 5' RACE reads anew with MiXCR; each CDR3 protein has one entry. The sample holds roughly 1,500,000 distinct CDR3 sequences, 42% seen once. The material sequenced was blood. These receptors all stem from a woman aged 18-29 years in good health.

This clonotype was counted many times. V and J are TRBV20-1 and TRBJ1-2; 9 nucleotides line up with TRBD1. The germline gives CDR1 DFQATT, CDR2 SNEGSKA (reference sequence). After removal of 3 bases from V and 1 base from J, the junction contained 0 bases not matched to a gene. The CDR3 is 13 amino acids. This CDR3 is CSARDRGNYGYTF. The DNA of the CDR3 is TGCAGTGCTAGGGACAGGGGTAACTATGGCTACACCTTC.

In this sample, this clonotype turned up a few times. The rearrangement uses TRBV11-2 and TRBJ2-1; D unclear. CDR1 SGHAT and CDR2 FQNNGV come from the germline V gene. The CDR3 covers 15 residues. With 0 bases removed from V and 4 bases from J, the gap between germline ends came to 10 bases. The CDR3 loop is CASSLDRFLYNEQFF. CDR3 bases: TGTGCCAGCAGCTTAGATCGGTTCCTTTACAATGAGCAGTTCTTC.

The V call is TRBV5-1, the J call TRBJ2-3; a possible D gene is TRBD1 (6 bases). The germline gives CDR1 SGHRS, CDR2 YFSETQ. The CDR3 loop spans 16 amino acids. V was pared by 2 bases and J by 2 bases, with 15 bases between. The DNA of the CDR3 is TGCGCCAGCAGCTTTGGCAGGGGACAACTCACAGATACGCAGTATTTT. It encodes CASSFGRGQLTDTQYF.

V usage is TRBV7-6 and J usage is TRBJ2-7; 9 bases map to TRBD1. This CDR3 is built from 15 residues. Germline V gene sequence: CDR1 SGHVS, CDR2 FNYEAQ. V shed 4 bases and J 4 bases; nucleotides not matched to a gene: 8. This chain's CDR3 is CASSSEPGQGYEQYF. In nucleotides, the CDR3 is TGTGCCAGCAGCTCGGAACCGGGACAGGGTTACGAGCAGTACTTC. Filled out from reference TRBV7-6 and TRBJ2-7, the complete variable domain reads GAGVSQSPRYKVTKRGQDVALRCDPISGHVSLYWYRQALGQGPEFLTYFNYEAQQDKSGLPNDRFSAERPEGSISTLTIQRTEQRDSAMYRCASSSEPGQGYEQYFGPGTRLTVT.

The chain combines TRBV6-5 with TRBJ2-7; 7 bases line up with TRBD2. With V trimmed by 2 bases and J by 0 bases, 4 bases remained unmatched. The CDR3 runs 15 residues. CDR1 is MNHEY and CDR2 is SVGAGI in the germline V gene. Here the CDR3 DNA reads TGTGCCAGCAGTTACGGTCTAGCGGTCTCCTACGAGCAGTACTTC. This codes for CASSYGLAVSYEQYF.